The 22 T cell receptor beta chains below come from one sample, sequenced in a study of blood T cell repertoires in COVID-19. Here immunoSEQ multiplex PCR was the method, and the copy in TCRdb shows in-frame clones only, minus some. The profile shows around 200,000 clones, 70% to 90% of them singletons. The specimen sequenced was peripheral blood. The receptors originated from a man between 65 and 85 years old with active or convalescent COVID-19.

This clone showed up just once. The chain joins TRBV6-5 to TRBJ1-1, with 8 bases identical to TRBD1. The V gene end was trimmed by 6 bases and the J gene end by 6 bases; junction bases not matched to a gene: 9. Germline-derived CDR1 and CDR2 are MNHEY and SVGAGI. The CDR3 runs to 14 residues. CDR3 loop: CASSLGQGVAEAFF. As DNA, the CDR3 is TGTGCCAGCAGCCTCGGACAGGGAGTCGCTGAAGCTTTCTTT.

The chain combines TRBV30 with TRBJ2-7; no definite D call. Trimming shortened V by 5 bases and J by 4 bases, and 9 bases separated the two germline ends. Germline CDR1 reads GTSNPN; CDR2 reads SVGIG (reference sequence). CDR3 length equals 11 residues. The CDR3 DNA is TGTGCCTGGGGCCTCGGGTACGAGCAGTACTTC. Its protein is CAWGLGYEQYF. The full variable domain, with the rest looked up from reference TRBV30 and TRBJ2-7, is SQTIHQWPATLVQPVGSPLSLECTVEGTSNPNLYWYRQAAGRGLQLLFYSVGIGQISSEVPQNLSASRPQDRQFILSSKKLLLSDSGFYLCAWGLGYEQYFGPGTRLTVT.

J is TRBJ2-3 and V is TRBV9, with 7 bases fitting TRBD1. The CDR3 contains 15 residues. Germline V gene sequence: CDR1 SGDLS, CDR2 YYNGEE. Trimming cost V 6 bases and J 0 bases; bases outside gene matches: 7. DNA of the CDR3: TGTGCCAGCAAAATGACAGGGTCTAGCACAGATACGCAGTATTTT. It yields the protein CASKMTGSSTDTQYF.

The chain couples TRBV5-4 to TRBJ1-6; D remains ambiguous. The germline CDR1 and CDR2 sequences are SGHNT and YYREEE (reference sequence). The CDR3 is made up of 15 amino acids. Between the trimmed V and J ends, which lost 5 bases and 7 bases, there was a span of 16 bases. CDR3: CASSWEAGRNSPLHF. CDR3 in DNA: TGTGCCAGCAGTTGGGAGGCAGGCCGGAATTCACCCCTCCACTTT.

The chain couples TRBV19 to TRBJ2-3; 7 bases are shared with TRBD2. Germline trimming cut 5 bases from V and 6 bases from J; bases unmatched to any gene: 2. The CDR3 length is 12 residues. Germline V CDR1 and CDR2: LNHDA, SQIVND (reference sequence). DNA for the CDR3: TGTGCCAGTAGTGCACTAGCGGATACGCAGTATTTT. This sequence encodes CASSALADTQYF.

This clone has only a few counts. This chain uses TRBV18 with TRBJ2-5; tentative D call: TRBD2 (6 bases). CDR1 and CDR2 (germline): KGHSH, LQKENI. The CDR3 spans 14 residues. V was clipped by 0 bases and J by 5 bases, with 10 bases between them. The CDR3 protein is CASSPPAGGETQYF. The CDR3 DNA is TGTGCCAGCTCACCACCGGCAGGAGGGGAGACCCAGTACTTC.

This rearrangement joins TRBV7-9 to TRBJ1-2; unclear D gene. CDR3 length: 15 amino acids. Between the trimmed V and J ends, which lost 4 bases and 4 bases, there was a span of 16 bases. Germline V gene data show CDR1 as SEHNR and CDR2 as FQNEAQ (reference sequence). CDR3 DNA: TGTGCCAGCAGCTCGGTGTCCGGCGGAAGCTATGGCTACACCTTC. It is translated as CASSSVSGGSYGYTF.

The genes are TRBV27 and TRBJ1-2; 12 bases map to TRBD1. V trimming: 3 bases; J trimming: 2 bases; junction bases outside the gene matches: 7. Germline lookup yields CDR1 MNHEY and CDR2 SMNVEV (reference sequence). This CDR3 spans 17 amino acids. The chain's CDR3 is CASSLVGGTGGNYGYTF. The DNA for the CDR3 is TGTGCCAGCAGTTTGGTAGGCGGGACAGGGGGCAACTATGGCTACACCTTC.

The V gene is TRBV7-3, the J gene TRBJ2-7, with 11 positions matching TRBD1. This CDR3 region has 16 residues. With 5 bases clipped from V and 1 base from J, the junction kept 7 bases outside the gene matches. In germline, CDR1 is SGHTA, CDR2 FQGTGA. This CDR3 is CASSPHGQGASYEQYF. The CDR3, as DNA: TGTGCCAGCAGCCCCCATGGACAGGGGGCATCCTACGAGCAGTACTTC.

This sequence joins TRBV20-1 and TRBJ2-1, with D perhaps matching TRBD2 (5 bases). Germline CDR1 reads DFQATT; CDR2 reads SNEGSKA (reference sequence). Trimming pared 3 bases from V and 0 bases from J, leaving 9 bases between. The length of the CDR3 is 14 residues. The CDR3 DNA reads as TGCAGTGCTAGTGGAAGCGGCTCCTACAATGAGCAGTTCTTC. Translated: CSASGSGSYNEQFF.

The chain has TRBV28 and TRBJ1-2; D unresolved. The CDR3 has 12 residues. Germline values: CDR1 MDHEN, CDR2 SYDVKM. V lost 4 bases and J lost 8, with 11 bases in between. The chain's CDR3 is CASSSPPEGYTF. CDR3 nucleotides: TGTGCCAGCAGTTCACCTCCCGAGGGCTACACCTTC.

J is TRBJ1-5 and V is TRBV6-2 or TRBV6-3, with D unclear. The CDR3 totals 15 residues. V was pared by 5 bases and J by 4 bases, with 15 bases between. In germline, CDR1 is MNHEY, CDR2 SVGEGT. The CDR3 loop is CASSPFGGKNQPQHF. In DNA form, the CDR3 reads TGTGCCAGCAGTCCCTTCGGAGGCAAAAATCAGCCCCAGCATTTT.

J is TRBJ1-2 and V is TRBV11-2; 10 positions agree with TRBD1. V dropped 4 bases and J dropped 8; count of bases not matched to a gene: 7. Germline values: CDR1 SGHAT, CDR2 FQNNGV. This CDR3 has 14 residues. CDR3 coding DNA: TGTGCCAGCAGCTATACCGGGACAGGGGTCGGCTACACCTTC. It specifies CASSYTGTGVGYTF.

This sequence joins TRBV6-2 or TRBV6-3 and TRBJ1-2; D may be TRBD1 (5 bases). The CDR3 contains 13 residues. The ends were cut back, 0 bases at V and 5 bases at J, with 7 bases in the middle. CDR1 is MNHEY and CDR2 is SVGEGT in the germline V gene. CDR3 sequence reads: CASSYSGDYGYTF. The CDR3 nucleotides are TGTGCCAGCAGTTACTCAGGGGATTATGGCTACACCTTC.

V gene TRBV18 combines with J gene TRBJ1-1; 7 nucleotides match TRBD1. The CDR3 is 14 residues long. Losses at the gene ends were 3 bases for V and 4 bases for J; bases not matched to a gene: 5. The germline CDR1 and CDR2 sequences are KGHSH and LQKENI. This CDR3 is CASSPGQIGTEAFF. CDR3 coding DNA: TGTGCCAGCTCACCGGGACAGATTGGCACTGAAGCTTTCTTT.

Only one count was recorded for this clone. The V and J genes are TRBV6-5 and TRBJ1-2; a weak D match, TRBD1 (5 bases). V lost 2 bases, J lost 4 bases, and 8 bases lay in between. The CDR3 contains 13 residues. Per germline, CDR1 MNHEY and CDR2 SVGAGI. This CDR3 is CASSYVRAYGYTF. In DNA, the CDR3 is TGTGCCAGCAGTTACGTCAGGGCCTATGGCTACACCTTC.

The genes are TRBV2 and TRBJ1-5; 8 nucleotides agree with TRBD1. CDR3 length: 16 residues. The germline V gene encodes CDR1 SNHLY and CDR2 FYNNEI. The V segment lost 0 bases and the J segment 2 bases; nucleotides outside the gene matches: 3. The CDR3 DNA reads as TGTGCCAGCAGTGAAGCAGGGACAGGTCGCAATCAGCCCCAGCATTTT. It encodes CASSEAGTGRNQPQHF. Full variable domain (missing parts from reference TRBV2 and TRBJ1-5): EPEVTQTPSHQVTQMGQEVILRCVPISNHLYFYWYRQILGQKVEFLVSFYNNEISEKSEIFDDQFSVERPDGSNFTLKIRSTKLEDSAMYFCASSEAGTGRNQPQHFGDGTRLSIL.

The chain combines TRBV24-1 with TRBJ2-3; TRBD2 aligns across 8 bases. The trim removed 7 bases at V and 4 bases at J, leaving 6 bases unmatched. CDR3 length equals 14 residues. Per the germline V gene, CDR1 is KGHDR and CDR2 is SFDVKD. Written as DNA, the CDR3 is TGTGCCACCAGGGGAGCGGGGGTGGCAGATACGCAGTATTTT. Translating gives CATRGAGVADTQYF.

V gene TRBV25-1 combines with J gene TRBJ2-1, with D perhaps matching TRBD2 (5 bases). The CDR3 consists of 13 residues. From germline, CDR1 is MGHDK and CDR2 SYGVNS. Trimming removed 2 bases from V and 9 bases from J, with 11 bases in between. CDR3 nucleotide sequence: TGTGCCAGCAGTGAAAGAGAGGGAAGTGAGCAGTTCTTC. Encoded protein: CASSEREGSEQFF.

V gene TRBV6-1 combines with J gene TRBJ1-1; D is unresolved. The CDR3 spans 11 residues. CDR1 and CDR2 from the germline V gene are MNHNS and SASEGT. V lost 3 bases, J lost 7 bases, and 6 bases lay in between. The chain's CDR3 is CASSDRGEAFF. Here the CDR3 DNA reads TGTGCCAGCAGTGATCGGGGTGAAGCTTTCTTT.

The table lists this clone with a few counts. The gene calls are TRBV18 and TRBJ1-5; 7 bases map to TRBD1. This CDR3 comprises 16 residues. Per germline, CDR1 KGHSH and CDR2 LQKENI. The V and J ends lost 3 bases and 1 base, in that order; junction bases with no gene match: 6. DNA of the CDR3: TGTGCCAGCTCACCGGGCCAGGGGGACAGCAATCAGCCCCAGCATTTT. Protein: CASSPGQGDSNQPQHF.

V and J are TRBV11-2 and TRBJ2-1, with D tentatively TRBD2 (6 bases). Germline V gene lookup returns CDR1 SGHAT and CDR2 FQNNGV. CDR3 length equals 13 residues. Between the trimmed V and J ends, which lost 1 base and 13 bases, there was a span of 14 bases. This chain's CDR3 is CASSLALASEQFF. The CDR3 bases are TGTGCCAGCAGCTTAGCCCTCGCTAGCGAACAGTTCTTC.